Following are 9 T cell receptor beta chains from one sample sequenced in a study of response to subunit inactivated influenza vaccine. TCRdb reprocessed the RT-PCR reads with MiXCR, giving one entry per CDR3 protein. The table shows roughly 710,000 distinct CDR3 sequences, with around 13% occurring only once. Sequencing was performed on PBMCs from blood, taken 14 days before vaccination. These receptors originate from a man aged 50 to 60 who received an inactivated influenza vaccine.

The chain employs TRBV7-8 and TRBJ1-1, with D possibly being TRBD1 (5 bases). This CDR3 region has 12 residues. Germline loops: CDR1 SGHVS, CDR2 FQNEAQ. V was cut by 5 bases and J by 7 bases, with 11 bases left in between. CDR3 sequence: CASSPGTVEAFF. In DNA, the CDR3 is TGTGCCAGCAGCCCCGGGACCGTTGAAGCTTTCTTT.

The V call is TRBV20-1, the J call TRBJ2-5, with 12 bases identical to TRBD2. The germline V gene encodes CDR1 DFQATT and CDR2 SNEGSKA (reference sequence). This CDR3 contains 15 residues. Trimming removed 6 bases from V and 8 bases from J; junction bases left unmatched: 13. The CDR3: CSAHSPSGGELTQYF. The CDR3 bases are TGCAGTGCCCACTCACCTAGCGGGGGGGAATTAACCCAGTACTTC.

This clonotype was observed at least ten times. V and J are TRBV5-1 and TRBJ2-5; D ambiguous. CDR1 and CDR2 (germline): SGHRS, YFSETQ. V lost 4 bases and J 5 bases, leaving 9 bases between the germline ends. The CDR3 is 12 residues long. CDR3 amino acids: CASSPGRETQYF. The CDR3 coding sequence is TGCGCCAGCAGCCCAGGACGGGAGACCCAGTACTTC.

V is TRBV12-3 or TRBV12-4 and J is TRBJ2-1; D is unresolved. The CDR3 sequence is 13 residues long. Trimming pared 3 bases from V and 9 bases from J, leaving 12 bases between. The CDR3 coding sequence is TGTGCCAGCAGTTTGTTGACCCGCGGTGAGCAGTTCTTC. It is translated as CASSLLTRGEQFF.

At least ten counts were recorded for this clonotype. CDR3 nucleotide sequence: TGTGCCAGCTCCCTGGAGGGGGCGAACACTGAAGCTTTCTTT. Translating gives CASSLEGANTEAFF. This chain joins TRBV6-1 and TRBJ1-1, with 7 bases aligning to TRBD1. CDR1 is MNHNS and CDR2 is SASEGT in the germline V gene. The CDR3 runs to 14 residues. J gave up 1 base and V 8 bases, and 7 bases lay outside the gene matches.

This clonotype has a handful of counts. V gene TRBV5-1 combines with J gene TRBJ2-5, with 8 positions matching TRBD1. Trimming took 3 bases from V and 0 from J; bases not matched to a gene: 1. The CDR3 is made up of 14 amino acids. CDR1 SGHRS and CDR2 YFSETQ come from the germline V gene. The CDR3 reads CASSWTGNQETQYF. The CDR3, as DNA: TGCGCCAGCAGCTGGACAGGGAACCAAGAGACCCAGTACTTC.

This clonotype was seen only a few times. V and J are TRBV12-3 or TRBV12-4 and TRBJ2-3; D unresolved. The CDR3 is 14 residues long. Between the trimmed V and J ends, which lost 4 bases and 1 base, there was a span of 9 bases. The CDR3 bases are TGTGCCAGCAGTTCAATCCAGGGCACAGATACGCAGTATTTT. It translates to CASSSIQGTDTQYF.

This clonotype was seen a handful of times. V and J are TRBV4-2 and TRBJ2-1, with 9 bases lining up with TRBD2. Trimming at V came to 2 bases and at J to 7 bases, leaving 9 bases not matched to a gene. The CDR3 consists of 16 residues. CDR1 and CDR2 from the germline V gene are LGHNA and YNFKEQ. The CDR3 DNA reads TGTGCCAGCAGCCAAACGGGCGGGGGGGCAGGGAATGAGCAGTTCTTC. As protein: CASSQTGGGAGNEQFF.

This chain uses TRBV5-1 with TRBJ2-3; 7 bases are a match to TRBD2. The V gene end was trimmed by 0 bases and the J gene end by 1 base; junction bases not matched to a gene: 5. CDR3 size: 16 residues. Germline V CDR1 and CDR2: SGHRS, YFSETQ. The CDR3 DNA sequence: TGCGCCAGCAGCTTGGGGAGCGGGACCGGCACAGATACGCAGTATTTT. This codes for CASSLGSGTGTDTQYF.